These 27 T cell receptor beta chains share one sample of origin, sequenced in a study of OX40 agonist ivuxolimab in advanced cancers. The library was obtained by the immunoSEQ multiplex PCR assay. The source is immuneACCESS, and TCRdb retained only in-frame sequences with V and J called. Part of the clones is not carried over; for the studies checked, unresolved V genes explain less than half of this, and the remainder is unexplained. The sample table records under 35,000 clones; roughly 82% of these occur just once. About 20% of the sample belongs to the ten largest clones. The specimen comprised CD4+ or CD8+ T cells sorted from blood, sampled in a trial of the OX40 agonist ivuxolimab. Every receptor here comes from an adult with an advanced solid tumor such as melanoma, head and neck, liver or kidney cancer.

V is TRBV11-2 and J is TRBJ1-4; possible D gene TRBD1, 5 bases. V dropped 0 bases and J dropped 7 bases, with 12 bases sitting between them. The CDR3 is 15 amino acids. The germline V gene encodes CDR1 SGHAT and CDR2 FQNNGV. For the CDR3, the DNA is TGTGCCAGCAGCTTAGATGGGACCATGGGTGAAAAACTGTTTTTT. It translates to CASSLDGTMGEKLFF. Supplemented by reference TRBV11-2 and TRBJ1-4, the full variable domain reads EAGVAQSPRYKIIEKRQSVAFWCNPISGHATLYWYQQILGQGPKLLIQFQNNGVVDDSQLPKDRFSAERLKGVDSTLKIQPAKLEDSAVYLCASSLDGTMGEKLFFGSGTQLSVL.

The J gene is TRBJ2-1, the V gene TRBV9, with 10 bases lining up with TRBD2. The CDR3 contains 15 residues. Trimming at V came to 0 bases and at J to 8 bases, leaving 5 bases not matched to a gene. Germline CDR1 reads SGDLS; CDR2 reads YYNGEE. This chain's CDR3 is CASSVGLAGEYEQFF. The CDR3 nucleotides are TGTGCCAGCAGCGTAGGGCTAGCGGGAGAATATGAGCAGTTCTTC.

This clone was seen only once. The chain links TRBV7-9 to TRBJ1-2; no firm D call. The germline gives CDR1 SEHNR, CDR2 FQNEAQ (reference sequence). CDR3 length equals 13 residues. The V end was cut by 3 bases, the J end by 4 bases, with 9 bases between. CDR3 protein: CASSFNPSYGYTF. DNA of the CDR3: TGTGCCAGCAGCTTTAACCCCAGCTATGGCTACACCTTC.

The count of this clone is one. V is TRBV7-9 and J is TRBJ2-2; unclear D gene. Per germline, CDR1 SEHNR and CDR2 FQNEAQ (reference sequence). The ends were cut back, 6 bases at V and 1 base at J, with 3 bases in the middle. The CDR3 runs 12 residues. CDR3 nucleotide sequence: TGTGCCAGCAGGAAGAACACCGGGGAGCTGTTTTTT. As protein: CASRKNTGELFF.

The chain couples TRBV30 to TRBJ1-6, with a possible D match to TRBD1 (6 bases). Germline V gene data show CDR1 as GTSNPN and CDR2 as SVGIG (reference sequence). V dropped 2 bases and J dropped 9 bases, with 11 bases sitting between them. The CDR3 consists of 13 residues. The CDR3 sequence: CAWSPVRGSPLHF. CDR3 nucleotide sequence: TGTGCCTGGAGTCCTGTCAGGGGTTCACCCCTCCACTTT.

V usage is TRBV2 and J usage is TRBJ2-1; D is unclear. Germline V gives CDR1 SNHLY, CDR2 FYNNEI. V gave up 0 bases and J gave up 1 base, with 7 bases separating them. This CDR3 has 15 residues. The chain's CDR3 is CASSEASRSYNEQFF. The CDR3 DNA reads TGTGCCAGCAGTGAAGCATCCAGGTCCTACAATGAGCAGTTCTTC. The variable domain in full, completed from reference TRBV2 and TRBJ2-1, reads EPEVTQTPSHQVTQMGQEVILRCVPISNHLYFYWYRQILGQKVEFLVSFYNNEISEKSEIFDDQFSVERPDGSNFTLKIRSTKLEDSAMYFCASSEASRSYNEQFFGPGTRLTVL.

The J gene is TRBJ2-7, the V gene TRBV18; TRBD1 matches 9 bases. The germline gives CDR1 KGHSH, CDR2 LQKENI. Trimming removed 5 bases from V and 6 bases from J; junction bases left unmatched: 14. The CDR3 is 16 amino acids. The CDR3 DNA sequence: TGTGCCAGCTCAGTTTCCGGGACAGGGTTTTTAGGCGAGCAGTACTTC. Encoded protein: CASSVSGTGFLGEQYF.

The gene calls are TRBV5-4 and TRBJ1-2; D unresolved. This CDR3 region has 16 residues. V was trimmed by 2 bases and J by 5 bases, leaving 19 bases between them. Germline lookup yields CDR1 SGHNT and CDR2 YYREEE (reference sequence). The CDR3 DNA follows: TGTGCCAGCAGCTTATCACCGGGCCTCCAGTTTTATGGCTACACCTTC. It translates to CASSLSPGLQFYGYTF. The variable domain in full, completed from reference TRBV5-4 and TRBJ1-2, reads ETGVTQSPTHLIKTRGQQVTLRCSSQSGHNTVSWYQQALGQGPQFIFQYYREEENGRGNFPPRFSGLQFPNYSSELNVNALELDDSALYLCASSLSPGLQFYGYTFGSGTRLTVV.

The CDR3 loop is CASSLFRYEQYF. CDR3 nucleotide sequence: TGTGCCAGCAGTTTATTTCGATACGAGCAGTACTTC. V gene TRBV28 combines with J gene TRBJ2-5; D is uncertain. TRBJ2-7 matches the DNA end more closely, so the J call is doubtful. The CDR3 sequence is 12 residues long. CDR1 and CDR2 (germline): MDHEN, SYDVKM.

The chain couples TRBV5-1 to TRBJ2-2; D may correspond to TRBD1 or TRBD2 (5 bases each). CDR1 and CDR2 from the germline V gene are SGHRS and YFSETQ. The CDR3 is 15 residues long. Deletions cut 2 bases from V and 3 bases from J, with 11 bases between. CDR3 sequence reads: CASSLTGRDTGELFF. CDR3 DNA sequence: TGCGCCAGCAGCTTAACGGGGCGAGACACCGGGGAGCTGTTTTTT.

The CDR3 DNA follows: TGTGCCAGCAGTCAGGGACATAACTATGGCTACACCTTC. As protein: CASSQGHNYGYTF. J is TRBJ1-2 and V is TRBV27; TRBD1 is a possible D gene (6 bases). This CDR3 contains 13 residues. The V end lost 5 bases, the J end lost 1 base, and 8 bases lay between the germline ends. CDR1 MNHEY and CDR2 SMNVEV come from the germline V gene (reference sequence).

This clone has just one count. The chain's CDR3 is CAISESGLVDVKDTQYF. Written as DNA, the CDR3 is TGTGCCATCAGTGAGTCGGGACTAGTGGATGTGAAGGATACGCAGTATTTT. The gene calls are TRBV10-3 and TRBJ2-3; 8 bases line up with TRBD2. This CDR3 is 17 amino acids long. Looked up from germline, CDR1 is ENHRY and CDR2 is SYGVKD. After removal of 0 bases from V and 6 bases from J, the junction contained 11 bases not matched to a gene.

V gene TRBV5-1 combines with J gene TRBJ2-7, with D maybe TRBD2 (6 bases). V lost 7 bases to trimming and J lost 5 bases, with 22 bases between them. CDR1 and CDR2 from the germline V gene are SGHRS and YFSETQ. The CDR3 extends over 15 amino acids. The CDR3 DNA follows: TGCGCCAGCGGCGACGGGAGTGGCAGGGTAAACGAGCAGTACTTC. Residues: CASGDGSGRVNEQYF.

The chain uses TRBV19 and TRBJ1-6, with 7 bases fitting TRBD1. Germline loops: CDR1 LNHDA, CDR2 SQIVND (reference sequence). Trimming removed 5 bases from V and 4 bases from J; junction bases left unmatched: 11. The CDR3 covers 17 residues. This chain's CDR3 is CASSRNKGARYNSPLHF. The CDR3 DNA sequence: TGTGCCAGTAGTCGGAACAAGGGGGCCAGATATAATTCACCCCTCCACTTT.

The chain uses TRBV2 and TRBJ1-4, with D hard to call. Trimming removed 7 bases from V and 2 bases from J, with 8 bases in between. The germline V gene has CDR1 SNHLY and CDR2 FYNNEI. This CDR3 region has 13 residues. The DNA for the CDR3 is TGTGCCAGCATGGGGAACACTAATGAAAAACTGTTTTTT. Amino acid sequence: CASMGNTNEKLFF.

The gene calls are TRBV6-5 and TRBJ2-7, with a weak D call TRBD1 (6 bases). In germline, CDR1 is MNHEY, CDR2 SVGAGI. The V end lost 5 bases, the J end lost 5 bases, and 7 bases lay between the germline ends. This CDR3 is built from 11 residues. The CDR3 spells CASSTGHEQYF. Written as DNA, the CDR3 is TGTGCCAGCAGTACAGGGCACGAGCAGTACTTC.

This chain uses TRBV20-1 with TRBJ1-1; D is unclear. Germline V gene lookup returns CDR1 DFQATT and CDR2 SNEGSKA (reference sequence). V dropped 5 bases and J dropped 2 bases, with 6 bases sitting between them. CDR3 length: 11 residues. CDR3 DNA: TGCAGTGCTGCTCCAAACACTGAAGCTTTCTTT. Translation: CSAAPNTEAFF.

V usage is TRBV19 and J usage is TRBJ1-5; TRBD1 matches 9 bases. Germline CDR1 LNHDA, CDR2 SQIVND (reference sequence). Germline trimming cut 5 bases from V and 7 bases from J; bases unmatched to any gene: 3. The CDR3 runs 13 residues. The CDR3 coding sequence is TGTGCCAGTAGTGAGACAGGGGGGCAGCCCCAGCATTTT. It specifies CASSETGGQPQHF.

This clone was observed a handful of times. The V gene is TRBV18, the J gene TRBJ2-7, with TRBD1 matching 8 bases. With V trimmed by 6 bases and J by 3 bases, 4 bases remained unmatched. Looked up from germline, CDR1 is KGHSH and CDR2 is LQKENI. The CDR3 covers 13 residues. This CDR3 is CASSQGQDYEQYF. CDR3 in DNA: TGTGCCAGCTCCCAGGGACAGGACTACGAGCAGTACTTC.

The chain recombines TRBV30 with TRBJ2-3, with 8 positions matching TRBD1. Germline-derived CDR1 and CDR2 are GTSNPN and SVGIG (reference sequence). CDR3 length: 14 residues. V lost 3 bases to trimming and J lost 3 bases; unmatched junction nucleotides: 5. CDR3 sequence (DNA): TGTGCCTGGAGCCAAGGACAGGGAACAGATACGCAGTATTTT. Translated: CAWSQGQGTDTQYF.

Here the CDR3 reads CASSLLSGSSTDTQYF. In DNA form, the CDR3 reads TGTGCCAGCAGCCTCCTTAGCGGATCCAGCACAGATACGCAGTATTTT. The V gene is TRBV5-6, the J gene TRBJ2-3; a possible D gene is TRBD2 (6 bases). This CDR3 comprises 16 residues. V was trimmed by 4 bases and J by 0 bases, leaving 15 bases between them. CDR1 and CDR2 (germline): SGHDT, YYEEEE.

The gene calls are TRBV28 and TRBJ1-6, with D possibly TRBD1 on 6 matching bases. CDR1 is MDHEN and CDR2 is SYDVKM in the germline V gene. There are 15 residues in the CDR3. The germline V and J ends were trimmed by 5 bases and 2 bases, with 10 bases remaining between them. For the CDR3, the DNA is TGTGCCAGCAGTGCCCAGGGGACCTATAATTCACCCCTCCACTTT. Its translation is CASSAQGTYNSPLHF.

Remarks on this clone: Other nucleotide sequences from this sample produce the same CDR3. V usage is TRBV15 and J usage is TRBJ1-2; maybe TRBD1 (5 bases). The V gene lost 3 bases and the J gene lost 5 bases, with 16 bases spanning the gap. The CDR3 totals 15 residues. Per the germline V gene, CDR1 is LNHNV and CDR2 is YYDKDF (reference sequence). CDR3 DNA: TGTGCCACCAGCAGGGGGCGGGACCCGCCTTATGGCTACACCTTC. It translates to CATSRGRDPPYGYTF.

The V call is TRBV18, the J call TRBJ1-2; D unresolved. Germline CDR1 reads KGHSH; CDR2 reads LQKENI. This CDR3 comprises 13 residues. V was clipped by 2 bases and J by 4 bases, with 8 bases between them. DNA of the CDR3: TGTGCCAGCTCACCAGTCAGCCTCTATGGCTACACCTTC. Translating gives CASSPVSLYGYTF.

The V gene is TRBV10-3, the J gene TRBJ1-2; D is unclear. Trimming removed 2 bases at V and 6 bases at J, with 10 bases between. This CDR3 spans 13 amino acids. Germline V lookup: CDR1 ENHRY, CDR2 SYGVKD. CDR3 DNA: TGTGCCATCAGTGAGCGCGGAGAGGATGGCTACACCTTC. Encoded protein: CAISERGEDGYTF.

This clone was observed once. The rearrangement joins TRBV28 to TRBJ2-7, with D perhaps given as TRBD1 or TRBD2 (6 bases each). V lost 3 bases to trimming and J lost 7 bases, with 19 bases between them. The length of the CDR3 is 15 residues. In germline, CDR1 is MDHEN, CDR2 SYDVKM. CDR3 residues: CASSFPMSGAGEQYF. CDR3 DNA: TGTGCCAGCAGTTTCCCAATGTCGGGGGCGGGAGAGCAGTACTTC.

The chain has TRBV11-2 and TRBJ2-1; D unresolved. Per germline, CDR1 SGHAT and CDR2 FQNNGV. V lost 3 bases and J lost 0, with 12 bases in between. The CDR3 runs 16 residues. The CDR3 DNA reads TGTGCCAGCAGCTTCTTTGTCGGCAGCTCCTACAATGAGCAGTTCTTC. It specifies CASSFFVGSSYNEQFF.